What follows are 21 T cell receptor beta chains derived from one specimen sequenced in a study of control samples from healthy donors and cancer patients. This table comes from immunoSEQ multiplex PCR, and its TCRdb copy is limited to in-frame clones, with some not included. The sample carries approximately 50,000 clones, around nine tenths recorded once. The specimen was PBMCs. The origin of the receptors is a young man with colorectal cancer.

The chain uses TRBV9 and TRBJ2-2; a possible D gene is TRBD1 (5 bases). The germline CDR1 and CDR2 sequences are SGDLS and YYNGEE. Between the trimmed V and J ends, which lost 0 bases and 0 bases, there was a span of 12 bases. The CDR3 extends over 17 amino acids. The CDR3: CASSVALQGTNTGELFF. The CDR3 DNA is TGTGCCAGCAGCGTAGCTTTGCAGGGAACGAACACCGGGGAGCTGTTTTTT.

The chain joins TRBV30 to TRBJ1-1; D is unresolved. The germline gives CDR1 GTSNPN, CDR2 SVGIG (reference sequence). The CDR3 totals 11 residues. V lost 2 bases to trimming and J lost 5 bases, with 6 bases between them. The CDR3 coding sequence is TGTGCCTGGAGTCATAAGACTGAAGCTTTCTTT. It yields the protein CAWSHKTEAFF.

The rearrangement links TRBV18 to TRBJ2-7, with 9 bases matching TRBD2. Germline V CDR1 and CDR2: KGHSH, LQKENI. V gave up 2 bases and J gave up 6 bases; unmatched junction bases: 11. This CDR3 is 16 amino acids long. CDR3 sequence reads: CASSPSWRGGLREQYF. Here the CDR3 DNA reads TGTGCCAGCTCACCATCCTGGCGGGGGGGCCTTCGCGAGCAGTACTTC. Based on the CDR3 plus reference TRBV18 and TRBJ2-7, the full variable domain is NAGVMQNPRHLVRRRGQEARLRCSPMKGHSHVYWYRQLPEEGLKFMVYLQKENIIDESGMPKERFSAEFPKEGPSILRIQQVVRGDSAAYFCASSPSWRGGLREQYFGPGTRLTVT.

This chain connects TRBV19 to TRBJ2-3, with 14 bases lining up with TRBD2. This CDR3 has 18 residues. CDR1 and CDR2 (germline): LNHDA, SQIVND (reference sequence). V was clipped by 3 bases and J by 1 base; unmatched bases: 6. This chain's CDR3 is CASSMWWGLAGGTDTQYF. The CDR3 DNA reads as TGTGCCAGTAGTATGTGGTGGGGACTAGCGGGGGGCACAGATACGCAGTATTTT. Variable domain in full (rest from reference TRBV19 and TRBJ2-3): DGGITQSPKYLFRKEGQNVTLSCEQNLNHDAMYWYRQDPGQGLRLIYYSQIVNDFQKGDIAEGYSVSREKKESFPLTVTSAQKNPTAFYLCASSMWWGLAGGTDTQYFGPGTRLTVL.

This CDR3 reads CASSQQEEFYGYTF. The CDR3 DNA sequence: TGCGCCAGCAGCCAGCAAGAAGAATTCTATGGCTACACCTTC. The chain carries TRBV4-1 and TRBJ1-2; D is uncertain. V dropped 3 bases and J dropped 4 bases, with 12 bases sitting between them. CDR3 length equals 14 residues. CDR1 MGHRA and CDR2 YSYEKL come from the germline V gene.

Only one count was recorded for this clone. V usage is TRBV24-1 and J usage is TRBJ1-2, with D hard to call. The CDR3 is 14 amino acids. Between the trimmed V and J ends, which lost 2 bases and 2 bases, there was a span of 8 bases. Germline V lookup: CDR1 KGHDR, CDR2 SFDVKD. The CDR3 nucleotides read TGTGCCACCAGTGATTCTTCAGACAACTATGGCTACACCTTC. Encoded protein: CATSDSSDNYGYTF.

This chain links TRBV9 with TRBJ2-3; 8 nucleotides match TRBD2. CDR3 length equals 12 residues. In germline, CDR1 is SGDLS, CDR2 YYNGEE. The V gene end was trimmed by 7 bases and the J gene end by 3 bases; junction bases not matched to a gene: 1. In DNA form, the CDR3 reads TGTGCCAGCCGGGGGGGGACAGATACGCAGTATTTT. This sequence encodes CASRGGTDTQYF. Looking up the rest from reference TRBV9 and TRBJ2-3 gives the full variable domain: DSGVTQTPKHLITATGQRVTLRCSPRSGDLSVYWYQQSLDQGLQFLIQYYNGEERAKGNILERFSAQQFPDLHSELNLSSLELGDSALYFCASRGGTDTQYFGPGTRLTVL.

The rearrangement links TRBV6-2 or TRBV6-3 to TRBJ2-5, with 8 bases matching TRBD2. The CDR3 contains 17 residues. V trimming: 5 bases; J trimming: 4 bases; junction bases outside the gene matches: 15. The germline CDR1 and CDR2 sequences are MNHEY and SVGEGT. CDR3 amino acids: CASSTVPEAGGRETQYF. DNA for the CDR3: TGTGCCAGCAGTACCGTACCCGAGGCGGGGGGTCGAGAGACCCAGTACTTC.

The sample holds one count of this clone. This sequence joins TRBV27 and TRBJ1-2; D gene ambiguous. The CDR3 extends over 13 amino acids. Germline V gives CDR1 MNHEY, CDR2 SMNVEV (reference sequence). The V gene lost 2 bases and the J gene lost 3 bases, with 7 bases spanning the gap. CDR3 in amino acids: CASSLGWDYGYTF. In nucleotides, the CDR3 is TGTGCCAGCAGTTTAGGCTGGGACTATGGCTACACCTTC.

The V gene is TRBV5-1, the J gene TRBJ2-3; 9 positions match TRBD1. Germline CDR1 reads SGHRS; CDR2 reads YFSETQ. This CDR3 is built from 16 residues. V lost 2 bases and J lost 6; bases outside the gene matches: 10. The CDR3 spells CASSLLPGQGMDTQYF. CDR3 DNA: TGCGCCAGCAGCTTATTGCCGGGACAGGGTATGGATACGCAGTATTTT.

The J gene is TRBJ2-3, the V gene TRBV5-5; TRBD1 matches 9 bases. CDR1 and CDR2 from the germline V gene are SGHKS and YYEKEE (reference sequence). V was clipped by 4 bases and J by 4 bases; unmatched bases: 4. This CDR3 contains 14 residues. CDR3 amino acids: CASSPRDRADTQYF. The CDR3 region has the DNA TGTGCCAGCAGCCCCCGGGACAGGGCAGATACGCAGTATTTT.

The J gene is TRBJ2-3, the V gene TRBV10-3; unclear D gene. V lost 0 bases, J lost 7 bases, and 11 bases lay in between. The germline V gene encodes CDR1 ENHRY and CDR2 SYGVKD. This CDR3 spans 14 amino acids. CDR3 protein: CAISESGRENTQYF. The CDR3 region has the DNA TGTGCCATCAGTGAGTCAGGGCGCGAGAATACGCAGTATTTT.

This chain links TRBV7-2 with TRBJ2-5, with D possibly TRBD2 on 5 matching bases. Deletions cut 5 bases from V and 5 bases from J, with 6 bases between. This CDR3 comprises 11 residues. The V gene's germline CDR1 is SGHTA and CDR2 FQGNSA. The CDR3 sequence is CASSPGETQYF. The CDR3 region has the DNA TGTGCCAGCAGCCCGGGGGAGACCCAGTACTTC.

This clone turned up a few times. The V call is TRBV7-2, the J call TRBJ1-2; TRBD1 agrees at 10 bases. The CDR3 is 15 residues long. With V trimmed by 3 bases and J by 2 bases, 3 bases remained unmatched. CDR1 is SGHTA and CDR2 is FQGNSA in the germline V gene. This CDR3 reads CASSLRQGANYGYTF. In DNA form, the CDR3 reads TGTGCCAGCAGCTTGAGACAGGGGGCAAACTATGGCTACACCTTC.

This chain links TRBV12-3 or TRBV12-4 with TRBJ2-3; 7 nucleotides agree with TRBD1. CDR3 length equals 13 residues. Trimming took 6 bases from V and 10 from J; bases not matched to a gene: 10. CDR3 sequence: CASRVRDRVAQYF. CDR3 nucleotides: TGTGCCAGCAGGGTTAGGGACAGAGTCGCGCAGTATTTT.

This chain links TRBV2 with TRBJ2-1; 11 bases match TRBD2. The CDR3 length is 16 residues. The V segment lost 5 bases and the J segment 4 bases; nucleotides outside the gene matches: 7. CDR1 SNHLY and CDR2 FYNNEI come from the germline V gene. CDR3 loop: CASSSRTSGGYNEQFF. The CDR3 coding sequence is TGTGCCAGCAGTTCTCGAACTAGCGGGGGTTACAATGAGCAGTTCTTC. Combining the CDR3 with reference TRBV2 and TRBJ2-1 gives the whole variable domain EPEVTQTPSHQVTQMGQEVILRCVPISNHLYFYWYRQILGQKVEFLVSFYNNEISEKSEIFDDQFSVERPDGSNFTLKIRSTKLEDSAMYFCASSSRTSGGYNEQFFGPGTRLTVL.

This clone appeared once. The chain joins TRBV19 to TRBJ1-4, with D possibly TRBD1 on 5 matching bases. This CDR3 region has 16 residues. V dropped 2 bases and J dropped 0 bases, with 10 bases sitting between them. Germline assignment: CDR1 LNHDA and CDR2 SQIVND (reference sequence). The CDR3 nucleotides read TGTGCCAGTAGTATAAGACAGCCTGCAACTAATGAAAAACTGTTTTTT. It encodes CASSIRQPATNEKLFF. The variable domain in full, with the rest retrieved from reference TRBV19 and TRBJ1-4, is DGGITQSPKYLFRKEGQNVTLSCEQNLNHDAMYWYRQDPGQGLRLIYYSQIVNDFQKGDIAEGYSVSREKKESFPLTVTSAQKNPTAFYLCASSIRQPATNEKLFFGSGTQLSVL.

The genes are TRBV3-1 (or the pseudogene TRBV3-2) and TRBJ1-1; D uncertain. The CDR3 has 16 residues. In germline, CDR1 is LGHDT, CDR2 YNNKEL (reference sequence). Trimming removed 0 bases from V and 0 bases from J, with 11 bases in between. The CDR3 is CASSQERQSLNTEAFF. The CDR3 DNA sequence: TGTGCCAGCAGCCAAGAACGGCAGAGCCTGAACACTGAAGCTTTCTTT.

This clone has only one observation. The chain joins TRBV12-3 or TRBV12-4 to TRBJ1-1, with a possible D match to TRBD1 (5 bases). The V end lost 3 bases, the J end lost 11 bases, and 13 bases lay between the germline ends. The length of the CDR3 is 12 residues. The CDR3 DNA follows: TGTGCCAGCAGTTTCGGGCGGGGGAGGGCTTTCTTT. It specifies CASSFGRGRAFF.

This chain uses TRBV5-1 with TRBJ2-3, with D possibly TRBD2 on 6 matching bases. V was shortened by 1 base and J by 1 base, with 13 bases between the two germline ends. The CDR3 has 16 residues. Germline lookup yields CDR1 SGHRS and CDR2 YFSETQ. Here the CDR3 reads CASSLFLGGGTDTQYF. The CDR3 DNA sequence: TGCGCCAGCAGCTTGTTTCTGGGGGGAGGCACAGATACGCAGTATTTT.

This sequence joins TRBV4-1 and TRBJ2-2; 9 nucleotides line up with TRBD1. Germline V gene data show CDR1 as MGHRA and CDR2 as YSYEKL. There are 16 residues in the CDR3. The junction had 6 bases not matched to a gene; V was cut back by 2 bases and J by 5 bases. The CDR3 region is CASSQLGTGRTGELFF. CDR3 nucleotides: TGCGCCAGCAGCCAACTAGGGACAGGGAGGACCGGGGAGCTGTTTTTT.